A single sample is the source of the 8 T cell receptor beta chains below, sequenced in a study of vaccination and CD4 T cells after COVID-19 (dated by TCRdb to the early 2020s). Their target antigens are unknown. The treatment or condition label of this sample denotes: roughly nine-day PBMC culture with coronavirus spike peptide pools or control peptides (ViraFEST assay). CD4+ T cells from unexposed donors were collected before the COVID-19 pandemic (2011-2018). The library was prepared using PCR. These reads were obtained on an Illumina iSeq 100. DNA from cultured CD4+ T cells was subjected to TCR sequencing with the Oncomine TCR Beta short-read assay at the Johns Hopkins FTIC core. The QIAamp micro DNA kit was used to extract genomic DNA from the cultured CD4+ T cells. TCRdb handled the public reads itself, with Q25 trimming in fastp and clone calling in MiXCR, and kept productive beta chains. Rows matching on CDR3 protein sequence are summarized as one entry with the most common DNA and genes. The sample yields 11,000 or so distinct CDR3 sequences; under 35% were counted once. Of the sample, over 15% is held by the ten largest clones.

Sequenced input: CD4+ T cells from blood, cultured in vitro. The receptor source for this set is a human donor in good health.

The CDR3 DNA follows: TGTGCCAGCAGTTACTCGACCGAGCAGTACTTC. Its protein is CASSYSTEQYF. The chain is built from TRBV6-2 or TRBV6-3 and TRBJ2-7; D not resolved. This CDR3 is built from 11 residues. Per germline, CDR1 MNHEY and CDR2 SVGEGT. The V end lost 0 bases, the J end lost 6 bases, and 3 bases lay between the germline ends.

V gene TRBV20-1 combines with J gene TRBJ2-3; D may be TRBD2 (6 bases). V shed 6 bases and J shed 5 bases, with 18 bases lying between them. The CDR3 covers 14 residues. The germline V gene encodes CDR1 DFQATT and CDR2 SNEGSKA (reference sequence). CDR3 protein: CSAPFAGLIDTQYF. The CDR3 DNA reads as TGCAGTGCCCCGTTTGCGGGGTTAATAGATACGCAGTATTTT.

The chain employs TRBV19 and TRBJ2-5, with D uncertain. V dropped 6 bases and J dropped 5 bases, with 16 bases sitting between them. The CDR3 extends over 14 amino acids. Looked up from germline, CDR1 is LNHDA and CDR2 is SQIVND (reference sequence). DNA of the CDR3: TGTGCCAGTAGCGACCAAGGTTACCGGGAGACCCAGTACTTC. Its translation: CASSDQGYRETQYF.

The V call is TRBV2, the J call TRBJ1-2, with D possibly being TRBD1 (5 bases). The CDR3 extends over 15 amino acids. Trimming took off 2 bases at V and 8 bases at J, with 18 bases between the two ends. From germline, CDR1 is SNHLY and CDR2 FYNNEI. The CDR3 region is CASSEISAGPLGYTF. CDR3 nucleotides: TGTGCCAGCAGTGAAATCTCGGCAGGGCCCCTCGGCTACACCTTC.

The chain uses TRBV7-9 and TRBJ1-1, with no clear D. Trimming cost V 5 bases and J 4 bases, with 14 bases left between them. Germline V gene data show CDR1 as SEHNR and CDR2 as FQNEAQ (reference sequence). The CDR3 has 14 amino acids. The CDR3 coding sequence is TGTGCCAGCAGCCCTCATTTGGGTGTCACTGAAGCTTTCTTT. Translating it yields CASSPHLGVTEAFF.

This chain joins TRBV7-9 and TRBJ1-5; the D gene is possibly TRBD1 (5 bases). Germline CDR1 SEHNR, CDR2 FQNEAQ (reference sequence). The CDR3 is 13 residues long. V was clipped by 2 bases and J by 6 bases, with 8 bases between them. The CDR3 here is CASSLFQGQPQHF. DNA of the CDR3: TGTGCCAGCAGCTTATTCCAGGGTCAGCCCCAGCATTTT.

This clonotype was seen more than once but under ten times. This chain links TRBV9 with TRBJ1-2, with no clear D. Trimming left V 0 bases short and J 8 bases short, with 14 bases between. Germline V gene data show CDR1 as SGDLS and CDR2 as YYNGEE. This CDR3 has 14 amino acids. CDR3: CASSVGVTADGYTF. As DNA, the CDR3 is TGTGCCAGCAGCGTAGGAGTCACGGCTGACGGCTACACCTTC.

This clonotype was counted once. No conserved phenylalanine or tryptophan is present at the end of the CDR3, so a read error is the likely explanation. The rearrangement joins TRBV7-2 to TRBJ2-5; D is uncertain. The CDR3 covers 13 residues. Germline V gene sequence: CDR1 SGHTA, CDR2 FQGNSA. V lost 7 bases and J lost 7, with 16 bases in between. The CDR3 DNA reads as TGTGCCAGCACCCCGGGTAGGGAAGGGACCCAGTACTCC. Protein product: CASTPGREGTQYS.